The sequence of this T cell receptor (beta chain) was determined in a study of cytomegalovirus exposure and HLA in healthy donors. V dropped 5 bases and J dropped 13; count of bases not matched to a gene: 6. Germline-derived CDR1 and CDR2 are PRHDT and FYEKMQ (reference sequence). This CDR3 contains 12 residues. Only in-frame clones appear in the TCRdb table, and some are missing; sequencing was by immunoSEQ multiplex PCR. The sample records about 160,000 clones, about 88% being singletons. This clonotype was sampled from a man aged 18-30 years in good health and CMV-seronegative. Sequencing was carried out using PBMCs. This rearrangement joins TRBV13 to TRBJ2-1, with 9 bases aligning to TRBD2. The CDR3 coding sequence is TGTGCCAGCAGCCCCCCGGGACTAGCCCAGTTCTTC. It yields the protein CASSPPGLAQFF.